These T cell receptor beta chains were read from a single sample in a study of CD8+CD57+ T cells in acquired aplastic anemia. MiXCR, run by TCRdb on the reads, gives a single entry per CDR3 protein. The profile shows more than 250,000 distinct CDR3 sequences, 45% to 70% of them singletons. The sequencing input was sorted CD4+, CD8+, or CD8+CD57+ T cells (not recorded which) from PBMCs. The receptor set was obtained from a human donor with severe aplastic anemia or a healthy control (not recorded which). Both conserved end residues are part of each CDR3. Fields, in order: J gene, D gene, V gene, clone size, CDR3 protein, CDR3 DNA. A D gene is named only where the DNA matches it firmly. Size is stated for part of the rows, as once, few or many counts, or as a class when the clone is expanded.

J: TRBJ1-4; D: TRBD1; V: TRBV19; size: -; CDR3: CASSIDWTGNEKLFF; DNA: TGTGCCAGTAGTATAGATTGGACAGGGAATGAAAAACTGTTTTTT
J: TRBJ2-6; D: -; V: TRBV24-1; size: -; CDR3: CATSVSGWGWVGANVLTF; DNA: TGTGCCACCAGTGTGAGCGGGTGGGGTTGGGTTGGGGCCAACGTCCTGACTTTC
J: TRBJ1-5; D: TRBD1; V: TRBV20-1; size: few; CDR3: CSARGNNRGPQHF; DNA: TGCAGTGCTAGGGGGAATAACAGGGGACCCCAGCATTTT
J: TRBJ2-7; D: TRBD1; V: TRBV5-1; size: -; CDR3: CASSSVMGTGYDQYF; DNA: TGCGCCAGCAGCTCAGTGATGGGGACAGGGTACGACCAGTACTTC
J: TRBJ2-5; D: TRBD2; V: TRBV2; size: -; CDR3: CASSEGASGVGTQYF; DNA: TGTGCCAGCAGCGAAGGGGCTAGCGGGGTCGGGACCCAGTACTTC
J: TRBJ2-3; D: TRBD1; V: TRBV25-1; size: many; CDR3: CASSDPRQGGFTDTQYF; DNA: TGTGCCAGCAGTGATCCGAGACAGGGTGGTTTCACAGATACGCAGTATTTT
J: TRBJ1-2; D: -; V: TRBV18; size: few; CDR3: CASSPGGSLLLYGYTF; DNA: TGTGCCAGCTCACCAGGGGGCTCCCTTTTGCTCTATGGCTACACCTTC
J: TRBJ2-7; D: -; V: TRBV7-7; size: -; CDR3: CASSPSDGYEQYF; DNA: TGTGCTAGCAGCCCCTCGGACGGATACGAGCAGTACTTC
J: TRBJ2-1; D: TRBD2; V: TRBV15; size: -; CDR3: CAPQRGGRNEQFF; DNA: TGTGCCCCTCAGCGGGGGGGCCGGAATGAGCAGTTCTTC
J: TRBJ2-6; D: -; V: TRBV5-1; size: many; CDR3: CASSLSGAGGANVLTF; DNA: TGCGCCAGCAGCTTGTCAGGGGCTGGAGGGGCCAACGTCCTGACTTTC
J: TRBJ1-6; D: -; V: TRBV7-9; size: -; CDR3: CASSPSGGSPLNF; DNA: TGTGCCAGCAGCCCTAGTGGGGGATCACCACTCAACTTT
J: TRBJ2-5; D: TRBD1; V: TRBV7-9; size: -; CDR3: CASSSPGQGSETQYF; DNA: TGTGCCAGCAGCTCCCCCGGACAGGGGTCGGAGACCCAGTACTTC
J: TRBJ1-4; D: TRBD1; V: TRBV2; size: -; CDR3: CASSMGQGNEKLFF; DNA: TGTGCCAGCAGTATGGGACAGGGAAATGAAAAACTGTTTTTT
J: TRBJ2-2; D: -; V: TRBV18; size: -; CDR3: CASSQRRVSGELFF; DNA: TGTGCCAGCTCACAGAGGCGGGTTAGCGGGGAGCTGTTTTTT
J: TRBJ1-5; D: -; V: TRBV12-3/TRBV12-4; size: -; CDR3: CASSFGRAQPQHF; DNA: TGTGCCAGCAGTTTTGGCAGGGCCCAGCCCCAGCATTTT
J: TRBJ2-7; D: TRBD1; V: TRBV10-3; size: -; CDR3: CAISDRDRSYEQYF; DNA: TGTGCCATCAGTGATCGGGACAGGTCCTACGAGCAGTACTTC
J: TRBJ1-5; D: -; V: TRBV2; size: -; CDR3: CAEGDGGQPQHF; DNA: TGCGCGGAAGGGGACGGGGGTCAGCCCCAGCATTTT
J: TRBJ2-2; D: -; V: TRBV12-3/TRBV12-4; size: many; CDR3: CASSPLKAGRNTGELFF; DNA: TGTGCCAGCAGTCCTCTCAAGGCAGGCCGGAACACCGGGGAGCTGTTTTTT
J: TRBJ2-7; D: TRBD1; V: TRBV2; size: -; CDR3: CAGTRDSYGQYF; DNA: TGTGCCGGCACACGGGACAGCTACGGGCAGTACTTC
J: TRBJ2-3; D: TRBD2; V: TRBV20-1; size: -; CDR3: CSASLASGSDTDTQYF; DNA: TGCAGTGCTAGCCTCGCTAGCGGGAGTGACACAGATACGCAGTATTTT
J: TRBJ1-2; D: -; V: TRBV29-1; size: few; CDR3: CSALISYGYTF; DNA: TGCAGCGCGCTCATTTCCTATGGCTACACCTTC
J: TRBJ1-6; D: -; V: TRBV7-2; size: -; CDR3: CASSLVKRLNSPLHF; DNA: TGTGCCAGCAGCTTAGTGAAACGTCTTAATTCACCCCTCCACTTT
J: TRBJ2-1; D: -; V: TRBV6-2/TRBV6-3; size: many; CDR3: CASSYGGVSYNEQFF; DNA: TGTGCCAGCAGTTATGGGGGCGTATCCTACAATGAGCAGTTCTTC
J: TRBJ2-5; D: -; V: TRBV6-5; size: -; CDR3: CASSYSWGVKETQYF; DNA: TGTGCCAGCAGTTACTCCTGGGGCGTAAAAGAGACCCAGTACTTC
J: TRBJ1-2; D: TRBD1; V: TRBV6-5; size: -; CDR3: CASSEVNPGTGVGYGYTF; DNA: TGTGCCAGCAGTGAAGTAAATCCCGGGACAGGGGTCGGCTATGGCTACACCTTC
J: TRBJ1-5; D: -; V: TRBV7-2; size: -; CDR3: CASSYIGGGGRGSNQPQHF; DNA: TGTGCCAGCAGCTATATAGGGGGTGGGGGGAGGGGAAGCAATCAGCCCCAGCATTTT
J: TRBJ1-5; D: -; V: TRBV12-3/TRBV12-4; size: many; CDR3: CASSLWGLSNQPQHF; DNA: TGTGCCAGCAGTTTATGGGGTCTGAGCAATCAGCCCCAGCATTTT
J: TRBJ2-1; D: TRBD2; V: TRBV5-5; size: -; CDR3: CASSEWASGGTRQFF; DNA: TGTGCCAGCAGTGAATGGGCTAGCGGGGGCACCAGGCAGTTCTTC
J: TRBJ1-3; D: TRBD1; V: TRBV10-3; size: once; CDR3: CAISGQGTTGDTIYF; DNA: TGTGCCATCAGCGGACAGGGGACCACGGGGGACACCATATATTTT
J: TRBJ2-7; D: TRBD2; V: TRBV7-4; size: -; CDR3: CASSVRPGTSGGKDFEQYF; DNA: TGTGCCAGCAGCGTCCGTCCCGGGACTAGCGGGGGGAAAGACTTCGAGCAGTACTTC
J: TRBJ2-1; D: -; V: TRBV5-6; size: few; CDR3: CASSQAPPLPVSYNEQFF; DNA: TGTGCCAGCAGCCAAGCCCCGCCCCTCCCAGTCTCCTACAATGAGCAGTTCTTC
J: TRBJ2-5; D: -; V: TRBV3-1; size: many; CDR3: CASSNRAMGQETQYF; DNA: TGTGCCAGCAGCAACCGGGCCATGGGGCAAGAGACCCAGTACTTC
J: TRBJ1-6; D: -; V: TRBV6-6; size: -; CDR3: CASTESSYNSPLHF; DNA: TGTGCCAGCACAGAGAGCTCCTATAATTCACCCCTCCACTTT
J: TRBJ2-5; D: TRBD1; V: TRBV7-3; size: few; CDR3: CASSLGTGVGETQYF; DNA: TGTGCCAGCAGCTTAGGCACAGGGGTGGGAGAGACCCAGTACTTC
J: TRBJ2-7; D: -; V: TRBV9; size: -; CDR3: CASSVAGGGSSYEQYF; DNA: TGTGCCAGCAGCGTAGCTGGGGGGGGCAGCTCCTACGAGCAGTACTTC
J: TRBJ2-7; D: TRBD2; V: TRBV2; size: -; CDR3: CAGKTLAGGGEQYF; DNA: TGTGCCGGAAAGACACTAGCGGGAGGTGGCGAGCAGTACTTC
J: TRBJ2-7; D: -; V: TRBV7-2; size: -; CDR3: CASSQEHGRHFGEQHF; DNA: TGTGCCAGCAGCCAAGAACACGGGCGCCACTTTGGGGAGCAGCACTTC
J: TRBJ2-6; D: TRBD2; V: TRBV28; size: few; CDR3: CASRWGGSGANVLTF; DNA: TGTGCCAGCAGATGGGGGGGCTCTGGGGCCAACGTCCTGACTTTC
J: TRBJ2-5; D: -; V: TRBV20-1; size: once; CDR3: CSAPARQGTQPQYF; DNA: TGCAGTGCCCCAGCTCGGCAGGGAACTCAGCCCCAGTACTTC
J: TRBJ1-1; D: TRBD1; V: TRBV12-3/TRBV12-4; size: -; CDR3: CASSLRTGGGAFF; DNA: TGTGCCAGCAGTTTACGGACAGGGGGCGGGGCTTTCTTT
J: TRBJ2-7; D: TRBD2; V: TRBV2; size: -; CDR3: CASSEAFREDYEQYF; DNA: TGTGCCAGCAGTGAAGCCTTCCGGGAGGACTACGAGCAGTACTTC
J: TRBJ2-5; D: TRBD1; V: TRBV2; size: few; CDR3: CASSVGTGDGETQYF; DNA: TGTGCCAGCAGTGTAGGGACAGGGGATGGAGAGACCCAGTACTTC
J: TRBJ2-3; D: TRBD2; V: TRBV4-3; size: many; CDR3: CASSQQTSGVTDTQYF; DNA: TGCGCCAGCAGCCAACAGACTAGCGGGGTTACAGATACGCAGTATTTT
J: TRBJ2-1; D: -; V: TRBV15; size: many; CDR3: CATSRGPDGKQFF; DNA: TGTGCCACCAGCAGAGGACCCGATGGTAAGCAGTTCTTC
J: TRBJ2-5; D: TRBD1; V: TRBV7-3; size: -; CDR3: CASSRQGYNETQYF; DNA: TGTGCCAGCAGTCGACAGGGGTACAATGAGACCCAGTACTTC
J: TRBJ1-6; D: -; V: TRBV20-1; size: -; CDR3: CSALDSNNSPLHF; DNA: TGCAGTGCCCTTGACAGCAACAATTCACCCCTCCACTTT
J: TRBJ2-5; D: -; V: TRBV20-1; size: -; CDR3: CSARPTYQETQYF; DNA: TGCAGTGCTAGACCGACATATCAAGAGACCCAGTACTTC
J: TRBJ2-3; D: TRBD2; V: TRBV6-2/TRBV6-3; size: many; CDR3: CASSYSSGKVIDTQYF; DNA: TGTGCCAGCAGTTACTCGAGCGGGAAAGTAATAGATACGCAGTATTTT
J: TRBJ2-7; D: -; V: TRBV7-2; size: -; CDR3: CASSLVEGGWDEQYF; DNA: TGTGCCAGCAGCTTAGTTGAGGGAGGTTGGGACGAGCAGTACTTC
J: TRBJ1-2; D: -; V: TRBV20-1; size: -; CDR3: CSARDRGRYGYTF; DNA: TGCAGTGCTAGAGACAGGGGCAGGTATGGCTACACCTTC
J: TRBJ2-2; D: TRBD2; V: TRBV5-1; size: -; CDR3: CASSLGSSGGYNELFF; DNA: TGCGCCAGCAGCTTGGGATCGAGCGGGGGTTACAATGAGCTGTTTTTT
J: TRBJ2-2; D: TRBD2; V: TRBV7-2; size: -; CDR3: CASSPRHAGEYTGELFF; DNA: TGTGCCAGCAGCCCGAGACACGCGGGAGAGTACACCGGGGAGCTGTTTTTT
J: TRBJ2-3; D: TRBD2; V: TRBV5-1; size: many; CDR3: CASSLSGTNTQYF; DNA: TGCGCCAGCAGCCTAAGCGGGACCAATACGCAGTATTTT
J: TRBJ2-7; D: TRBD2; V: TRBV5-1; size: -; CDR3: CASSLLAGVAEQYF; DNA: TGCGCCAGCAGCCTCCTAGCGGGAGTAGCCGAGCAGTACTTC
J: TRBJ1-6; D: -; V: TRBV9; size: -; CDR3: CASSPAAYNSPLHF; DNA: TGTGCCAGCAGCCCCGCCGCCTATAATTCACCCCTCCACTTT
J: TRBJ1-6; D: -; V: TRBV24-1; size: once; CDR3: CATRQDEQSSSPLHF; DNA: TGTGCCACCAGGCAGGACGAGCAATCGAGTTCACCCCTCCACTTT
J: TRBJ2-1; D: -; V: TRBV15; size: once; CDR3: CATSRRREYNEQFF; DNA: TGTGCCACCAGCAGGCGGCGGGAATACAATGAGCAGTTCTTC